The 28 T cell receptor beta chains below were found in one sample sequenced in a study of vaccination and CD4 T cells after COVID-19. Antigen specificity for these receptors is unknown. Indicated time point: late sampling 161 to 241 days after vaccination in three convalescent patients. The treatment: approximately nine-day PBMC culture with coronavirus spike peptide pools or control peptides (ViraFEST assay). Researchers used the Oncomine TCR Beta short-read assay to sequence DNA from cultured CD4+ T cells. One entry per CDR3 protein results from TCRdb running MiXCR on the PCR reads. The sample yields fewer than 25,000 distinct CDR3 sequences, roughly 46% seen once. The sequences come from CD4+ T cells from blood, cultured in vitro, collected about 7 months after SARS-CoV-2 vaccination. The receptors come from a human donor who had recovered from COVID-19.

The gene calls are TRBV5-4 and TRBJ2-7; TRBD2 might be the D (8 bases). Germline V gene lookup returns CDR1 SGHNT and CDR2 YYREEE (reference sequence). V lost 3 bases to trimming and J lost 2 bases, with 21 bases between them. The CDR3 totals 17 residues. The CDR3 reads CASSWDSSGRAPYEQYF. CDR3 nucleotides: TGTGCCAGCAGCTGGGACAGTTCCGGGAGGGCCCCCTACGAGCAGTACTTC.

The rearrangement uses TRBV20-1 and TRBJ2-1; the D is unclear. The CDR3 has 13 amino acids. In germline, CDR1 is DFQATT, CDR2 SNEGSKA (reference sequence). V shed 3 bases and J shed 2 bases, with 8 bases lying between them. The CDR3 coding sequence is TGCAGTGCTAGTGTGCAGCCCTACAATGAGCAGTTCTTC. Translation gives CSASVQPYNEQFF.

A few counts support this clonotype. V gene TRBV20-1 combines with J gene TRBJ1-5; no reliable D call. The CDR3 contains 15 residues. CDR1 and CDR2 from the germline V gene are DFQATT and SNEGSKA (reference sequence). Trimming left V 5 bases short and J 0 bases short, with 14 bases between. The CDR3 region has the DNA TGCAGTGCTCTACACGGACGGAATAGCAATCAGCCCCAGCATTTT. Translating it yields CSALHGRNSNQPQHF.

There are a few counts of this clonotype. This sequence joins TRBV24-1 and TRBJ2-7, with 8 bases fitting TRBD1. Trimming took 10 bases from V and 6 from J; bases not matched to a gene: 13. The CDR3 loop spans 14 amino acids. The germline V gene encodes CDR1 KGHDR and CDR2 SFDVKD. Here the CDR3 reads CATPQGTGSGEQYF. In DNA form, the CDR3 reads TGTGCCACTCCCCAGGGGACAGGCTCAGGCGAGCAGTACTTC.

This chain connects TRBV15 to TRBJ1-1; perhaps TRBD1 as D (6 bases). Trimming left V 1 base short and J 0 bases short, with 18 bases between. CDR1 is LNHNV and CDR2 is YYDKDF in the germline V gene (reference sequence). The length of the CDR3 is 18 residues. CDR3 region: CATSRGGFFGGMNTEAFF. The CDR3 nucleotides are TGTGCCACCAGCAGAGGGGGTTTTTTCGGGGGCATGAACACTGAAGCTTTCTTT.

This chain uses TRBV10-3 with TRBJ2-7; D might be TRBD1 (6 bases). Germline assignment: CDR1 ENHRY and CDR2 SYGVKD. V was clipped by 2 bases and J by 6 bases, with 8 bases between them. This CDR3 region has 12 residues. The CDR3 sequence: CAISEGQSEQYF. The CDR3 DNA reads as TGTGCCATCAGTGAGGGACAGTCCGAGCAGTACTTC.

The chain links TRBV6-1 to TRBJ2-1; possible D gene TRBD2, 5 bases. The CDR3 extends over 16 amino acids. Germline lookup yields CDR1 MNHNS and CDR2 SASEGT. Trimming took off 2 bases at V and 6 bases at J, with 17 bases between the two ends. CDR3 sequence: CASSEMVAKGLNEQFF. CDR3 nucleotide sequence: TGTGCCAGCAGTGAAATGGTAGCCAAAGGACTCAATGAGCAGTTCTTC.

By sample share, this clonotype is medium-sized. V usage is TRBV7-2 and J usage is TRBJ2-1; D is undetermined. V shed 0 bases and J shed 4 bases, with 10 bases lying between them. Germline CDR1 SGHTA, CDR2 FQGNSA. The CDR3 runs 15 residues. The CDR3 loop reads CASSLARNAYNEQFF. Written as DNA, the CDR3 is TGTGCCAGCAGCTTAGCGCGAAACGCGTACAATGAGCAGTTCTTC. Based on the CDR3 plus reference TRBV7-2 and TRBJ2-1, the full variable domain is GAGVSQSPSNKVTEKGKDVELRCDPISGHTALYWYRQSLGQGLEFLIYFQGNSAPDKSGLPSDRFSAERTGGSVSTLTIQRTQQEDSAVYLCASSLARNAYNEQFFGPGTRLTVL.

The rearrangement links TRBV7-2 to TRBJ2-1; D call uncertain. The V gene lost 4 bases and the J gene lost 0 bases, with 13 bases spanning the gap. The CDR3 spans 16 residues. Germline V gives CDR1 SGHTA, CDR2 FQGNSA. This CDR3 reads CASSSESTLSYNEQFF. CDR3 DNA sequence: TGTGCCAGCAGCTCCGAATCAACACTCTCCTACAATGAGCAGTTCTTC.

This clonotype was picked up a small number of times. V usage is TRBV24-1 and J usage is TRBJ2-2, with D uncertain. Germline V gene lookup returns CDR1 KGHDR and CDR2 SFDVKD. This CDR3 is built from 12 residues. Trimming stripped 11 bases from V and 1 base from J, with 7 bases between. CDR3 sequence: CAIRKNTGELFF. CDR3 in DNA: TGTGCCATCCGTAAGAACACCGGGGAGCTGTTTTTT.

The sample holds a few counts of this clonotype. V and J are TRBV7-9 and TRBJ2-7; D remains ambiguous. CDR1 SEHNR and CDR2 FQNEAQ come from the germline V gene (reference sequence). The CDR3 has 14 residues. Trimming stripped 4 bases from V and 3 bases from J, with 13 bases between. CDR3 protein: CASSSYPSFYEQYF. Here the CDR3 DNA reads TGTGCCAGCAGCTCCTACCCTTCTTTCTACGAGCAGTACTTC.

The gene calls are TRBV7-8 and TRBJ1-2; the D is unclear. CDR3 length: 12 amino acids. Per the germline V gene, CDR1 is SGHVS and CDR2 is FQNEAQ. Trimming took off 5 bases at V and 7 bases at J, with 11 bases between the two ends. CDR3 sequence: CASSPSASGYTF. In DNA form, the CDR3 reads TGTGCCAGCAGCCCTTCTGCTTCTGGCTACACCTTC.

V gene TRBV6-5 combines with J gene TRBJ2-1; D unresolved. The CDR3 has 14 residues. V lost 4 bases and J lost 4, with 11 bases in between. Germline V lookup: CDR1 MNHEY, CDR2 SVGAGI. The CDR3 protein is CASSSQSLYNEQFF. The CDR3 DNA follows: TGTGCCAGCAGTTCCCAAAGCCTTTACAATGAGCAGTTCTTC.

The genes are TRBV27 and TRBJ1-1; D not resolved. This CDR3 comprises 13 residues. V was clipped by 5 bases and J by 0 bases, with 7 bases between them. Germline assignment: CDR1 MNHEY and CDR2 SMNVEV (reference sequence). CDR3 sequence reads: CASSLRMNTEAFF. The CDR3, as DNA: TGTGCCAGCAGTCTCCGGATGAACACTGAAGCTTTCTTT.

V usage is TRBV7-2 and J usage is TRBJ2-1; possible D gene TRBD2, 6 bases. The length of the CDR3 is 15 residues. Germline lookup yields CDR1 SGHTA and CDR2 FQGNSA. The germline V and J ends were trimmed by 5 bases and 6 bases, with 17 bases remaining between them. CDR3 loop: CASSVLAGLFNEQFF. As DNA, the CDR3 is TGTGCCAGCAGCGTTCTGGCGGGACTTTTCAATGAGCAGTTCTTC.

The rearrangement uses TRBV20-1 and TRBJ2-7; D is undetermined. The length of the CDR3 is 12 residues. Germline-derived CDR1 and CDR2 are DFQATT and SNEGSKA (reference sequence). Trimming removed 8 bases from V and 2 bases from J, with 13 bases in between. The CDR3 region has the DNA TGCAGTCCAGAAACTGGGACCTACGAGCAGTACTTC. Its protein is CSPETGTYEQYF.

This clonotype was found a few times. The chain carries TRBV2 and TRBJ2-3, with D possibly matching TRBD2 (5 bases). Germline V gene data show CDR1 as SNHLY and CDR2 as FYNNEI. This CDR3 is 15 amino acids long. V was shortened by 10 bases and J by 4 bases, with 21 bases between the two germline ends. The CDR3 here is CATDASRSGADTQYF. The CDR3 coding sequence is TGTGCCACCGACGCGTCACGGAGCGGTGCAGATACGCAGTATTTT.

V gene TRBV15 combines with J gene TRBJ1-3; 9 bases align to TRBD1. CDR3 length: 15 amino acids. V dropped 5 bases and J dropped 2; count of bases not matched to a gene: 4. Germline CDR1 is LNHNV and CDR2 is YYDKDF (reference sequence). The CDR3 DNA reads TGTGCCACCAGCCCCGGGACAGGGACTGGAAACACCATATATTTT. Translated, it gives CATSPGTGTGNTIYF.

The chain carries TRBV7-9 and TRBJ2-3; 7 nucleotides agree with TRBD2. This CDR3 spans 18 amino acids. V gave up 5 bases and J gave up 1 base; unmatched junction bases: 15. Germline V gives CDR1 SEHNR, CDR2 FQNEAQ (reference sequence). The CDR3 DNA reads as TGTGCCAGCAGCCAGAGTCCCGGGGGAGGGAGGGGCACAGATACGCAGTATTTT. Residues: CASSQSPGGGRGTDTQYF. The whole variable domain, remainder taken from reference TRBV7-9 and TRBJ2-3, is DTGVSQNPRHKITKRGQNVTFRCDPISEHNRLYWYRQTLGQGPEFLTYFQNEAQLEKSRLLSDRFSAERPKGSFSTLEIQRTEQGDSAMYLCASSQSPGGGRGTDTQYFGPGTRLTVL.

V usage is TRBV20-1 and J usage is TRBJ2-5; possible D gene TRBD2, 6 bases. The CDR3 totals 12 residues. Trimming cost V 4 bases and J 2 bases, with 8 bases left between them. Looked up from germline, CDR1 is DFQATT and CDR2 is SNEGSKA (reference sequence). CDR3: CSAMSGQETQYF. CDR3 in DNA: TGCAGTGCTATGAGCGGGCAAGAGACCCAGTACTTC.

This clonotype appeared a few times. The chain recombines TRBV5-4 with TRBJ2-5; 12 bases align to TRBD2. The germline V gene encodes CDR1 SGHNT and CDR2 YYREEE (reference sequence). The trim removed 4 bases at V and 2 bases at J, leaving 3 bases unmatched. This CDR3 comprises 15 residues. The CDR3 DNA sequence: TGTGCCAGCAGCCGGGGACTAGCGGGTCAAGAGACCCAGTACTTC. It codes for CASSRGLAGQETQYF. Full variable domain (missing parts from reference TRBV5-4 and TRBJ2-5): ETGVTQSPTHLIKTRGQQVTLRCSSQSGHNTVSWYQQALGQGPQFIFQYYREEENGRGNFPPRFSGLQFPNYSSELNVNALELDDSALYLCASSRGLAGQETQYFGPGTRLLVL.

The chain's CDR3 is CASSKGNDIQYF. The CDR3 DNA is TGTGCCAGCAGCAAAGGGAATGACATTCAGTACTTC. The chain joins TRBV21-1 to TRBJ2-4. TRBV21-1 is assigned pseudogene status. This CDR3 is 12 amino acids long.

This clonotype rates as medium-sized. The V call is TRBV6-1, the J call TRBJ1-5, with D unresolved. V lost 5 bases, J lost 2 bases, and 7 bases lay in between. The germline CDR1 and CDR2 sequences are MNHNS and SASEGT. This CDR3 has 13 residues. CDR3: CASSPQGNQPQHF. DNA of the CDR3: TGTGCCAGCAGTCCCCAGGGCAATCAGCCCCAGCATTTT.

This sequence joins TRBV20-1 and TRBJ2-5; 8 nucleotides match TRBD2. CDR3 length: 14 residues. The germline gives CDR1 DFQATT, CDR2 SNEGSKA (reference sequence). V shed 5 bases, J shed 2 bases, and the junction held 7 bases outside the gene matches. CDR3 region: CSARGLAPQETQYF. In DNA, the CDR3 is TGCAGTGCTCGAGGACTAGCCCCTCAAGAGACCCAGTACTTC.

This clonotype has only a few counts. This rearrangement joins TRBV7-9 to TRBJ2-1; 11 bases are shared with TRBD2. The CDR3 contains 16 residues. Trimming took 5 bases from V and 2 from J; bases not matched to a gene: 5. The germline V gene has CDR1 SEHNR and CDR2 FQNEAQ (reference sequence). The CDR3 coding sequence is TGTGCCAGCAGCCCGCAGACTAGCGGGACCTACAATGAGCAGTTCTTC. It specifies CASSPQTSGTYNEQFF. The whole variable domain, filled in from reference TRBV7-9 and TRBJ2-1, reads DTGVSQNPRHKITKRGQNVTFRCDPISEHNRLYWYRQTLGQGPEFLTYFQNEAQLEKSRLLSDRFSAERPKGSFSTLEIQRTEQGDSAMYLCASSPQTSGTYNEQFFGPGTRLTVL.

As DNA, the CDR3 is TGCAGTGCTAGAGGTTCAGCGGAGCTCTACGAGCAGTACTTC. This encodes CSARGSAELYEQYF. The chain recombines TRBV20-1 with TRBJ2-7, with TRBD2 as a possible D gene (5 bases). Trimming left V 1 base short and J 3 bases short, with 13 bases between. CDR3 size: 14 residues. Per the germline V gene, CDR1 is DFQATT and CDR2 is SNEGSKA (reference sequence).

This clonotype is deemed medium-sized. The chain combines TRBV28 with TRBJ1-2; D may be TRBD1 (6 bases). This CDR3 comprises 13 residues. Trimming left V 9 bases short and J 5 bases short, with 16 bases between. Germline V lookup: CDR1 MDHEN, CDR2 SYDVKM. The CDR3 nucleotides are TGTGCCAGTCTCCGGGGGCCCATTTATGGCTACACCTTC. This sequence encodes CASLRGPIYGYTF.

V usage is TRBV7-9 and J usage is TRBJ1-1, with D possibly TRBD1 on 5 matching bases. CDR1 and CDR2 (germline): SEHNR, FQNEAQ (reference sequence). The germline V and J ends were trimmed by 5 bases and 1 base, with 11 bases remaining between them. The CDR3 has 14 amino acids. The CDR3 protein is CASSVRAANTEAFF. The DNA of the CDR3 is TGTGCCAGCAGCGTCAGGGCCGCGAACACTGAAGCTTTCTTT.